Described below is a single T cell receptor beta chain sequence and its context. Here immunoSEQ multiplex PCR was the method, and the copy in TCRdb shows in-frame clones only, minus some. The sample consists of about 86,000 clones, roughly 89% of them appearing once. The CDR3 consists of 15 residues. Trimming took 4 bases from V and 1 from J; bases not matched to a gene: 6. CDR1 and CDR2 (germline): MNHEY, SMNVEV (reference sequence). The source of the sample is a study of blood T cell repertoires in COVID-19. The sequenced material came from PBMCs or T cells enriched from blood (not recorded which). This chain joins TRBV27 and TRBJ2-7; 8 bases match TRBD1. The clonotype originates from a woman between 45 and 60 years old with acute COVID-19. CDR3 sequence: CASSSAGQASYEQYF. Here the CDR3 DNA reads TGTGCCAGCAGTTCCGCGGGACAGGCGTCCTACGAGCAGTACTTC.